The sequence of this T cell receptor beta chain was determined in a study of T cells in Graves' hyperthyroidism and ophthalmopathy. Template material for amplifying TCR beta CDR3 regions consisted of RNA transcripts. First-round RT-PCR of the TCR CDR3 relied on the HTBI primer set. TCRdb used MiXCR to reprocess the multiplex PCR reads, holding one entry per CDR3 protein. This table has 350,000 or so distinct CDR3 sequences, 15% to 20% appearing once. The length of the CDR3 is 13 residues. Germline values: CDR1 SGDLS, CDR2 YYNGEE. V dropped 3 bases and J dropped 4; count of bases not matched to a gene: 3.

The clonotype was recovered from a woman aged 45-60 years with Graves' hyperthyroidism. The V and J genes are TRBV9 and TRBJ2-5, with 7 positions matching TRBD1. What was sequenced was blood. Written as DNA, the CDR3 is TGTGCCAGCAGCGAAGACAGGGTAGAGACCCAGTACTTC. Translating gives CASSEDRVETQYF. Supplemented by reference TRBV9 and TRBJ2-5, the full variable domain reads DSGVTQTPKHLITATGQRVTLRCSPRSGDLSVYWYQQSLDQGLQFLIQYYNGEERAKGNILERFSAQQFPDLHSELNLSSLELGDSALYFCASSEDRVETQYFGPGTRLLVL.